Sequencing of this TCR beta chain was carried out in a study of T-cell memory formation after mild COVID-19. General study points: Clones contracting across day 15 to 85 had a balanced CD4/CD8 profile; later expanding clones leaned CD4+.

Looked up from germline, CDR1 is SQVTM and CDR2 is ANQGSEA. Trimming shortened V by 5 bases and J by 2 bases, and 13 bases separated the two germline ends. The CDR3 is 15 amino acids. This clonotype turned up a few times. Antigen: not known. TCRdb used MiXCR to reprocess the 5' RACE reads, holding one entry per CDR3 protein. The sample carries 180,000 or so distinct CDR3 sequences, roughly 10% recorded once. The V call is TRBV29-1, the J call TRBJ2-6; D might be TRBD2 (5 bases). The sequencing sample was made of PBMCs or a T cell subset sorted from them (not recorded which). This TCR was sampled from a man younger than 30 who had mild COVID-19 (a few samples of this study predate the infection). Cell type and time point are not known. CDR3 DNA sequence: TGCAGCGTTCATGAGGAGGTTCCTGGGGCCAACGTCCTGACTTTC. Protein: CSVHEEVPGANVLTF.